The rows below give T cell receptor beta chains drawn from one sample of a study of T cell repertoires in cytomegalovirus infection. From the reads, TCRdb called clonotypes with MiXCR, one entry per CDR3 protein. The data show 350,000 to 500,000 distinct CDR3 sequences, roughly 30% seen once. The sequenced material came from PBMCs. Receptors were obtained from a human donor in good health (CMV status not recorded). Some clones in this sample may be carry-over from other donors' samples. Both conserved end residues are part of each CDR3. The D gene is left open where the match is weak. Only some rows state a clone size, as once, few, many or a class for expanded clones.

V gene: TRBV27
clone size: few
J gene: TRBJ1-1
D gene: .
CDR3 protein: CASRALDRKNTEAFF
CDR3 DNA: TGTGCCAGCAGAGCCCTCGACAGGAAGAACACTGAAGCTTTCTTT

V gene: TRBV2
clone size: .
J gene: TRBJ2-7
D gene: .
CDR3 protein: CASEGELKNEQYF
CDR3 DNA: TGTGCCAGCGAAGGGGAGCTAAAAAACGAGCAGTACTTC

V gene: TRBV2
clone size: .
J gene: TRBJ1-6
D gene: .
CDR3 protein: CASWRDSSYNSPLHF
CDR3 DNA: TGTGCCAGCTGGAGGGATAGCTCCTATAATTCACCCCTCCACTTT

V gene: TRBV7-2
clone size: many
J gene: TRBJ2-1
D gene: .
CDR3 protein: CASSLEGPEQFF
CDR3 DNA: TGTGCCAGCAGCTTAGAGGGGCCCGAGCAGTTCTTC

V gene: TRBV6-1
clone size: few
J gene: TRBJ1-1
D gene: .
CDR3 protein: CASKILRDKNTEAFF
CDR3 DNA: TGTGCCAGCAAGATTCTCCGGGACAAGAACACTGAAGCTTTCTTT

V gene: TRBV19
clone size: few
J gene: TRBJ2-6
D gene: .
CDR3 protein: CASNPRSGANVLTF
CDR3 DNA: TGTGCCAGTAATCCCCGTTCGGGGGCCAACGTCCTGACTTTC

V gene: TRBV12-3/TRBV12-4
clone size: .
J gene: TRBJ1-5
D gene: .
CDR3 protein: CASSLRSQWPQHF
CDR3 DNA: TGTGCCAGCAGTTTAAGGTCCCAGTGGCCCCAGCATTTT

V gene: TRBV12-3/TRBV12-4
clone size: .
J gene: TRBJ2-7
D gene: .
CDR3 protein: CASRHQGSSYEQYF
CDR3 DNA: TGTGCCAGCAGGCACCAAGGAAGCTCCTACGAGCAGTACTTC

V gene: TRBV4-1
clone size: few
J gene: TRBJ2-5
D gene: TRBD2
CDR3 protein: CASSHLGLAGGPNQETQYF
CDR3 DNA: TGCGCCAGCAGCCATCTCGGACTAGCGGGGGGCCCCAACCAAGAGACCCAGTACTTC

V gene: TRBV7-2
clone size: .
J gene: TRBJ2-6
D gene: TRBD1
CDR3 protein: CASSLVTGAGANVLTF
CDR3 DNA: TGTGCCAGCAGCTTAGTTACAGGGGCTGGGGCCAACGTCCTGACTTTC

V gene: TRBV20-1
clone size: .
J gene: TRBJ2-2
D gene: .
CDR3 protein: CSAKGGDGELFF
CDR3 DNA: TGCAGTGCCAAGGGGGGTGATGGGGAGCTGTTTTTT

V gene: TRBV7-2
clone size: many
J gene: TRBJ1-2
D gene: TRBD1
CDR3 protein: CASRRTGNYGYTF
CDR3 DNA: TGTGCCAGCAGGCGGACAGGGAACTATGGCTACACCTTC

V gene: TRBV7-2
clone size: few
J gene: TRBJ1-5
D gene: .
CDR3 protein: CASSPSQDSNQPQHF
CDR3 DNA: TGTGCCAGCAGCCCATCCCAGGACAGCAATCAGCCCCAGCATTTT

V gene: TRBV6-6
clone size: .
J gene: TRBJ2-3
D gene: TRBD2
CDR3 protein: CASRLAGGHPSTDTKYF
CDR3 DNA: TGTGCCAGCCGCCTAGCGGGGGGGCACCCAAGCACAGATACGAAGTATTTT

V gene: TRBV9
clone size: .
J gene: TRBJ2-3
D gene: TRBD2
CDR3 protein: CAISFGLAGGLTDTQYF
CDR3 DNA: TGTGCCATCAGCTTTGGACTAGCGGGGGGACTCACAGATACGCAGTATTTT

V gene: TRBV6-6
clone size: .
J gene: TRBJ2-2
D gene: TRBD1
CDR3 protein: CASNPQGGTGELFF
CDR3 DNA: TGTGCCAGCAACCCACAGGGGGGCACCGGGGAGCTGTTTTTT

V gene: TRBV7-9
clone size: .
J gene: TRBJ2-7
D gene: .
CDR3 protein: CASSELYEQYF
CDR3 DNA: TGTGCCAGCAGCGAGCTCTACGAGCAGTACTTC

V gene: TRBV10-3
clone size: few
J gene: TRBJ1-2
D gene: TRBD1
CDR3 protein: CAIRGSDRVDYGYTF
CDR3 DNA: TGTGCCATCAGAGGCAGCGACAGGGTGGACTATGGCTACACCTTC

V gene: TRBV28
clone size: many
J gene: TRBJ1-1
D gene: TRBD1
CDR3 protein: CASRYLWTGPGNTEAFF
CDR3 DNA: TGTGCCAGCAGATACCTCTGGACAGGTCCTGGGAACACTGAAGCTTTCTTT

V gene: TRBV6-2/TRBV6-3
clone size: few
J gene: TRBJ2-3
D gene: TRBD2
CDR3 protein: CASRTSGAATQYF
CDR3 DNA: TGTGCCAGCAGAACTAGCGGGGCCGCTACGCAGTATTTT

V gene: TRBV20-1
clone size: few
J gene: TRBJ1-1
D gene: TRBD1
CDR3 protein: CSARSGTGLNTEAFF
CDR3 DNA: TGCAGTGCTAGATCGGGGACAGGTCTGAACACTGAAGCTTTCTTT

V gene: TRBV23-1
clone size: .
J gene: TRBJ1-5
D gene: .
CDR3 protein: CANSPGRTGSNQPQHF
CDR3 DNA: TGCGCCAACAGTCCGGGGAGGACGGGATCCAATCAGCCCCAGCATTTT

V gene: TRBV5-6
clone size: few
J gene: TRBJ2-7
D gene: TRBD1
CDR3 protein: CASSGGQGYVYEQYF
CDR3 DNA: TGTGCCAGCAGCGGGGGACAGGGATACGTATACGAGCAGTACTTC

V gene: TRBV5-6
clone size: .
J gene: TRBJ1-4
D gene: .
CDR3 protein: CASSFTGRDEKLFF
CDR3 DNA: TGTGCCAGCAGCTTCACAGGGCGCGATGAAAAACTGTTTTTT

V gene: TRBV20-1
clone size: many
J gene: TRBJ2-1
D gene: TRBD2
CDR3 protein: CSARRLAGGNEQFF
CDR3 DNA: TGCAGTGCTAGACGACTAGCGGGGGGAAATGAGCAGTTCTTC

V gene: TRBV5-1
clone size: .
J gene: TRBJ1-4
D gene: TRBD1
CDR3 protein: CASSLKGAANEKLFF
CDR3 DNA: TGCGCCAGCAGCTTGAAGGGGGCTGCTAATGAAAAACTGTTTTTT

V gene: TRBV12-3/TRBV12-4
clone size: few
J gene: TRBJ1-1
D gene: .
CDR3 protein: CASSLAGIEAFF
CDR3 DNA: TGTGCCAGCAGTTTAGCAGGTATTGAAGCTTTCTTT

V gene: TRBV5-1
clone size: few
J gene: TRBJ2-5
D gene: TRBD2
CDR3 protein: CASSPGVTSGGWGETQYF
CDR3 DNA: TGCGCCAGCAGCCCCGGCGTGACTAGCGGGGGCTGGGGAGAGACCCAGTACTTC

V gene: TRBV4-1
clone size: few
J gene: TRBJ2-1
D gene: .
CDR3 protein: CASSQDRWRANEQFF
CDR3 DNA: TGCGCCAGCAGCCAAGATCGTTGGAGGGCCAATGAGCAGTTCTTC

V gene: TRBV4-1
clone size: .
J gene: TRBJ1-3
D gene: .
CDR3 protein: CASSQFRQSLSGNTIYF
CDR3 DNA: TGCGCCAGCAGCCAATTCCGACAGTCGCTCTCTGGAAACACCATATATTTT

V gene: TRBV10-3
clone size: many
J gene: TRBJ1-5
D gene: TRBD1
CDR3 protein: CAISPGQGVYNQPQHF
CDR3 DNA: TGTGCCATCAGCCCCGGACAGGGGGTTTACAATCAGCCCCAGCATTTT

V gene: TRBV4-2
clone size: .
J gene: TRBJ2-1
D gene: TRBD2
CDR3 protein: CASSQEASGGPYNEQFF
CDR3 DNA: TGTGCCAGCAGCCAAGAGGCTAGCGGGGGGCCCTACAATGAGCAGTTCTTC

V gene: TRBV19
clone size: .
J gene: TRBJ2-1
D gene: .
CDR3 protein: CAISPYSGWNEQFF
CDR3 DNA: TGTGCCATTAGTCCTTACAGTGGTTGGAATGAGCAGTTCTTC

V gene: TRBV7-2
clone size: many
J gene: TRBJ2-3
D gene: TRBD2
CDR3 protein: CASSLAASGGVGTDTQYF
CDR3 DNA: TGTGCCAGCAGCTTAGCGGCTAGCGGGGGGGTGGGCACAGATACGCAGTATTTT

V gene: TRBV12-3/TRBV12-4
clone size: .
J gene: TRBJ2-7
D gene: TRBD1
CDR3 protein: CASSLARPGQSGTYF
CDR3 DNA: TGTGCCAGCAGTTTAGCGCGGCCGGGACAGTCCGGGACGTACTTC

V gene: TRBV7-9
clone size: many
J gene: TRBJ1-3
D gene: .
CDR3 protein: CASSRVLGQGVIWNTIYF
CDR3 DNA: TGTGCCAGCAGCCGCGTCCTGGGGCAGGGAGTAATCTGGAACACCATATATTTT

V gene: TRBV20-1
clone size: .
J gene: TRBJ2-4
D gene: .
CDR3 protein: CSAKTPGTKNIQYF
CDR3 DNA: TGCAGTGCTAAAACCCCCGGGACCAAAAACATTCAGTACTTC

V gene: TRBV7-6
clone size: few
J gene: TRBJ2-6
D gene: .
CDR3 protein: CASGRKLGLWVLTF
CDR3 DNA: TGTGCCAGCGGCCGCAAGCTCGGCCTTTGGGTCCTGACTTTC

V gene: TRBV19
clone size: .
J gene: TRBJ2-2
D gene: .
CDR3 protein: CATSGAGELFF
CDR3 DNA: TGTGCCACCAGTGGGGCCGGGGAGCTGTTTTTT

V gene: TRBV20-1
clone size: .
J gene: TRBJ1-6
D gene: .
CDR3 protein: CSVRQGNSPLHF
CDR3 DNA: TGCAGTGTGCGGCAGGGGAATTCACCCCTCCACTTT

V gene: TRBV19
clone size: many
J gene: TRBJ2-7
D gene: TRBD1
CDR3 protein: CASSTREGTGIYEQYF
CDR3 DNA: TGTGCCAGTAGTACTCGAGAGGGGACAGGGATCTACGAGCAGTACTTC

V gene: TRBV27
clone size: few
J gene: TRBJ2-2
D gene: .
CDR3 protein: CASSFLPHRIIGELFF
CDR3 DNA: TGTGCCAGCAGTTTCTTGCCCCACAGGATCATCGGGGAGCTGTTTTTT

V gene: TRBV20-1
clone size: .
J gene: TRBJ2-3
D gene: .
CDR3 protein: CSANLETDTQYF
CDR3 DNA: TGCAGTGCTAACCTAGAAACAGATACGCAGTATTTT

V gene: TRBV7-2
clone size: many
J gene: TRBJ1-2
D gene: .
CDR3 protein: CASSLEGLDGYTF
CDR3 DNA: TGTGCCAGCAGCTTGGAGGGGCTGGATGGCTACACCTTC

V gene: TRBV7-9
clone size: many
J gene: TRBJ2-7
D gene: TRBD2
CDR3 protein: CASSLLADYEQYF
CDR3 DNA: TGTGCCAGCAGCTTACTAGCGGACTACGAGCAGTACTTC

V gene: TRBV10-3
clone size: .
J gene: TRBJ2-7
D gene: .
CDR3 protein: CAISPGPYEQYF
CDR3 DNA: TGTGCCATTTCTCCTGGACCCTACGAGCAGTACTTC

V gene: TRBV2
clone size: .
J gene: TRBJ1-6
D gene: .
CDR3 protein: CASTSDMSSYNSPLHF
CDR3 DNA: TGTGCCAGCACCTCGGACATGAGCTCCTATAATTCACCCCTCCACTTT

V gene: TRBV7-4
clone size: many
J gene: TRBJ1-5
D gene: .
CDR3 protein: CASSLGTVRCSNQPQHF
CDR3 DNA: TGTGCCAGCAGCTTAGGGACGGTCCGGTGTAGCAATCAGCCCCAGCATTTT

V gene: TRBV7-2
clone size: many
J gene: TRBJ2-4
D gene: .
CDR3 protein: CASSLGVRGGLDIQYF
CDR3 DNA: TGTGCCAGCAGCTTAGGAGTGAGGGGGGGTTTGGACATTCAGTACTTC

V gene: TRBV7-2
clone size: .
J gene: TRBJ2-7
D gene: .
CDR3 protein: CASSLAGTREQYF
CDR3 DNA: TGTGCCAGCAGCTTAGCGGGGACCCGTGAGCAGTACTTC

V gene: TRBV29-1
clone size: few
J gene: TRBJ2-1
D gene: .
CDR3 protein: CSVEDQRGAYNEQFF
CDR3 DNA: TGCAGCGTTGAAGATCAAAGGGGTGCTTACAATGAGCAGTTCTTC

V gene: TRBV4-3
clone size: .
J gene: TRBJ2-2
D gene: .
CDR3 protein: CASRRIAVGTGELFF
CDR3 DNA: TGCGCCAGCAGACGTATAGCGGTGGGCACCGGGGAGCTGTTTTTT

V gene: TRBV7-9
clone size: many
J gene: TRBJ1-6
D gene: TRBD1
CDR3 protein: CASSPDRTGGNSPLHF
CDR3 DNA: TGTGCCAGCAGCCCCGACCGGACAGGGGGTAATTCACCCCTCCACTTT

V gene: TRBV6-1
clone size: few
J gene: TRBJ2-7
D gene: TRBD1
CDR3 protein: CASSELLGQATYEQYF
CDR3 DNA: TGTGCCAGCAGTGAACTTTTGGGACAGGCAACCTACGAGCAGTACTTC

V gene: TRBV12-3/TRBV12-4
clone size: many
J gene: TRBJ1-5
D gene: .
CDR3 protein: CASSLFGRADRRGPPQHF
CDR3 DNA: TGTGCCAGCAGTTTATTCGGACGTGCGGACCGTCGAGGTCCACCCCAGCATTTT

V gene: TRBV5-4
clone size: .
J gene: TRBJ2-1
D gene: TRBD1
CDR3 protein: CASSSGDRGLYNEQFF
CDR3 DNA: TGTGCCAGCAGTTCCGGCGACAGGGGGCTGTACAATGAGCAGTTCTTC

V gene: TRBV27
clone size: .
J gene: TRBJ2-2
D gene: TRBD1
CDR3 protein: CASSPGQGETPGELFF
CDR3 DNA: TGTGCCAGCAGCCCGGGACAGGGGGAAACACCGGGGGAGCTGTTTTTT